A selection of T cell receptor beta chains follows, all from one sample in a study of response to subunit inactivated influenza vaccine. A single record per CDR3 protein comes from TCRdb applying MiXCR to the RT-PCR reads. Counted here are 600,000 to 850,000 distinct CDR3 sequences, about 15% occurring once; the ten biggest clones make up 7.6%. Specimen: PBMCs from blood, collected 14 to 15 days before vaccination. The receptors were gathered from a man in his fifties or sixties who received an inactivated influenza vaccine. The CDR3 runs from the conserved cysteine through the conserved F or W. D genes are given only for firm matches. Where a row states a size, it is once, few, many or the class of an expanded clone; other rows omit it.

v_gene	d_gene	j_gene	abundance	CDR3nt	CDR3aa
TRBV25-1	-	TRBJ1-4	few	TGTGCCAGCAGACCGGGGGGGGGTGATAATGAAAAACTGTTTTTT	CASRPGGGDNEKLFF
TRBV6-1	TRBD1	TRBJ1-1	few	TGTGCCAGCAGTCCAACAGATCTACAGGGGCCGACTGAAGCTTTCTTT	CASSPTDLQGPTEAFF
TRBV7-8	-	TRBJ1-4	-	TGTGCCAGCAGCCCCCCCCGGCAGGGCCTGCGGGAAAAACTGTTTTTT	CASSPPRQGLREKLFF
TRBV2	TRBD1	TRBJ1-5	-	TGTGCCAGCAGTGATTTATCAGGGGGCCACCAGCCCCAGCATTTT	CASSDLSGGHQPQHF
TRBV5-1	TRBD1	TRBJ2-7	few	TGCGCCAGCAGCTCAGGACAGGGGTGGTACGAGCAGTACTTC	CASSSGQGWYEQYF
TRBV7-8	TRBD1	TRBJ2-1	-	TGTGCCAGCAGCACCTACAGGGGCCCAACCCTTCAGCAGTTCTTC	CASSTYRGPTLQQFF
TRBV7-9	TRBD2	TRBJ2-1	-	TGTGCCAGCAGCATACTAGCGGCCGAGCAGTTCTTC	CASSILAAEQFF
TRBV20-1	-	TRBJ1-2	few	TGCAGTGCTAGAGGGATCGAGGGCAACTATGGCTACACCTTC	CSARGIEGNYGYTF
TRBV6-2/TRBV6-3	-	TRBJ1-1	few	TGTGCCAGCAGGAGGTTGGCAGTCGGGCCTGAAGCTTTCTTT	CASRRLAVGPEAFF
TRBV12-3/TRBV12-4	-	TRBJ2-1	few	TGTGCCAGCAATCCAATACAGGGTTCTGATGAGCAGTTCTTC	CASNPIQGSDEQFF
TRBV9	-	TRBJ2-7	few	TGTGCCAGCAGCCCCGCTAGCGCGGCCACCTACGAGCAGTACTTC	CASSPASAATYEQYF
TRBV20-1	TRBD2	TRBJ2-3	-	TGCAGTGCTGGAGCGGGAGCGAGCACAGATACGCAGTATTTT	CSAGAGASTDTQYF
TRBV5-1	TRBD2	TRBJ2-1	-	TGCGCCAGCAGCCGGGACTACTACAATGAGCAGTTCTTC	CASSRDYYNEQFF
TRBV5-1	-	TRBJ2-1	-	TGCGCCAGCAGCTTGAGTGTGGGGGTCAATGAGCAGTTCTTC	CASSLSVGVNEQFF
TRBV5-5	-	TRBJ2-2	-	TGTGCCAGCAGCTTGGTATTTCGGAACACCGGGGAGCTGTTTTTT	CASSLVFRNTGELFF
TRBV12-3/TRBV12-4	TRBD1	TRBJ2-5	-	TGTGCCAGCAGTCCCCCGTCTACAGGGGGAGAGACCCAGTACTTC	CASSPPSTGGETQYF
TRBV18	-	TRBJ2-1	many	TGTGCCAGCTCACCTTCGCCCAGCTCCTACAATGAGCAGTTCTTC	CASSPSPSSYNEQFF
TRBV6-2/TRBV6-3	-	TRBJ2-7	few	TGTGCCAGCAGTTACTCGTCGGGGTTCTACGAGCAGTACTTC	CASSYSSGFYEQYF
TRBV29-1	TRBD1	TRBJ2-1	few	TGCAGCGTTCGACAGGGGTGGCAGTTCTTC	CSVRQGWQFF
TRBV27	-	TRBJ2-1	few	TGTGCCAGCCTTAGCCTAGACAGGAGGAATTTCAATGAGCAGTTCTTC	CASLSLDRRNFNEQFF
TRBV10-3	TRBD2	TRBJ2-5	-	TGTGCCATCAGACCCGATGGGGGAGGGAGTGAGACCCAGTACTTC	CAIRPDGGGSETQYF
TRBV19	-	TRBJ2-2	-	TGTGCCAGTAGTACGTACCCCTCGGCCGGGGAGCTGTTTTTT	CASSTYPSAGELFF
TRBV29-1	-	TRBJ2-1	few	TGCAGCGTTGGGCAGGGAAATGCCCCCAGAGGTGAGCAGTTCTTC	CSVGQGNAPRGEQFF
TRBV5-4	-	TRBJ2-4	-	TGTGCCAGCAGGGATGGAGCCAAAAACATTCAGTACTTC	CASRDGAKNIQYF
TRBV27	-	TRBJ2-1	-	TGTGCCAGCAGTCGTTTCGGGGGGCGTTACAATGAGCAGTTCTTC	CASSRFGGRYNEQFF
TRBV12-3/TRBV12-4	TRBD2	TRBJ2-7	-	TGTGCCAGCAGCTTAGGAAGCGGGAGGTTTTACGAGCAGTACTTC	CASSLGSGRFYEQYF
TRBV20-1	-	TRBJ2-4	few	TGCAGTGCTAGCGAGACGAGGGGCATTCAGTACTTC	CSASETRGIQYF
TRBV20-1	-	TRBJ1-6	-	TGCAGTGCTAGTGCCCGTTCGGATTCACCCCTCCACTTT	CSASARSDSPLHF
TRBV2	TRBD1	TRBJ1-2	few	TGTGCCAGCACCGACAGGGGGTTTTATGGCTACACCTTC	CASTDRGFYGYTF
TRBV4-3	TRBD1	TRBJ2-2	many	TGCGCCAGCCGCCAGACAGGGGCTTGGACCGGGGAGCTGTTTTTT	CASRQTGAWTGELFF
TRBV30	-	TRBJ2-2	-	TGTGCCTGGAGTGTACAGGGCCTCGGGGAGCTGTTTTTT	CAWSVQGLGELFF
TRBV20-1	-	TRBJ2-1	-	TGCAGTGCTAGAGATCTGGCAGAACCCTACAATGAGCAGTTCTTC	CSARDLAEPYNEQFF
TRBV30	-	TRBJ2-3	few	TGTGCCTGGAGTGTACCCTTATTAGCGACGACAGATACGCAGTATTTT	CAWSVPLLATTDTQYF
TRBV6-2/TRBV6-3	-	TRBJ2-1	few	TGTGCCAGCAGCAAAACCCAGGGTGAGCAGTTCTTC	CASSKTQGEQFF
TRBV12-3/TRBV12-4	-	TRBJ2-3	many	TGTGCCAGCAGTTGGACAGATACGCAGTATTTT	CASSWTDTQYF
TRBV28	TRBD2	TRBJ2-1	few	TGTGCCAGCAGACTCTCGGGGGGTTGGAATGAGCAGTTCTTC	CASRLSGGWNEQFF
TRBV6-1	TRBD1	TRBJ2-5	few	TGTGCCAGCAGCGGGACAGGAATTGGCAATGGGGAGACCCAGTACTTC	CASSGTGIGNGETQYF
TRBV12-3/TRBV12-4	-	TRBJ1-5	-	TGTGCCAGCAGTTTAAATCTGGGCAATCAGCCCCAGCATTTT	CASSLNLGNQPQHF
TRBV2	-	TRBJ1-5	-	TGTGCCAGCAACGGGGTAGATCAGCCCCAGCATTTT	CASNGVDQPQHF
TRBV6-2/TRBV6-3	TRBD1	TRBJ2-7	few	TGTGCCAGCAGTTACTTGGACAGGGCCGACGAGCAGTACTTC	CASSYLDRADEQYF
TRBV2	-	TRBJ2-3	many	TGTGCCAGCACATCCAGATCTAGCACAGATACGCAGTATTTT	CASTSRSSTDTQYF